The subject of this entry is one T cell receptor beta chain. Seattle patients were enrolled while actively infected and followed longitudinally. V lost 6 bases and J lost 4; bases outside the gene matches: 9. The CDR3 is 16 residues long. From germline, CDR1 is ENHRY and CDR2 SYGVKD. The data belong to a study of blood T cell repertoires in COVID-19. At the level of the study: Samples of COVID-19 (acute and convalescent) were obtained from the United States, Italy and Spain.

Produced via immunoSEQ multiplex PCR; TCRdb's table is partial and in-frame only. This sample has around 62,000 clones, with approximately 85% found just once. This receptor was obtained from a woman in her sixties with COVID-19, enrolled during active disease. The chain carries TRBV10-3 and TRBJ2-2, with 9 nucleotides matching TRBD1. Sequencing used peripheral blood. This chain's CDR3 is CAISAVQGARTGELFF. The DNA for the CDR3 is TGTGCCATCAGCGCAGTACAGGGGGCGCGCACCGGGGAGCTGTTTTTT.